This entry lists 12 T cell receptor beta chains sequenced from one sample in a study of blood T cell repertoires in COVID-19. TCRdb keeps only in-frame clones here, not all; method: immunoSEQ multiplex PCR. The table lists fewer than 80,000 clones, roughly 78% of them singletons. Sequencing was carried out using peripheral blood. The receptors stem from a woman older than 75 with active or convalescent COVID-19.

V and J are TRBV29-1 and TRBJ2-1; D is perhaps TRBD2 (5 bases). This CDR3 comprises 10 residues. V lost 4 bases to trimming and J lost 7 bases, with 5 bases between them. Looked up from germline, CDR1 is SQVTM and CDR2 is ANQGSEA. For the CDR3, the DNA is TGCAGCGTTGGGAGGAATGAGCAGTTCTTC. Amino acids: CSVGRNEQFF.

The CDR3, as DNA: TGTGCCAGCCTAACTCGCTCCCAAGCAAGCGGGAGGATCCCGAACCTAGCCAAAAACATTCAGTACTTC. Its translation: CASLTRSQASGRIPNLAKNIQYF. This chain uses TRBV28 with TRBJ2-4; 9 bases line up with TRBD2. Germline loops: CDR1 MDHEN, CDR2 SYDVKM. The CDR3 is 23 amino acids. Trimming removed 8 bases from V and 0 bases from J; junction bases left unmatched: 29.

V usage is TRBV29-1 and J usage is TRBJ1-5, with 8 nucleotides matching TRBD1. Germline CDR1 reads SQVTM; CDR2 reads ANQGSEA. The CDR3 totals 14 residues. The V segment lost 4 bases and the J segment 6 bases; nucleotides outside the gene matches: 8. The CDR3 coding sequence is TGCAGCGTTGCCCTAGCAGGGGGCGGTCAGCCCCAGCATTTT. Residues: CSVALAGGGQPQHF.

The chain has TRBV27 and TRBJ2-2, with 12 bases identical to TRBD1. Trimming took 7 bases from V and 1 from J; bases not matched to a gene: 13. The length of the CDR3 is 19 residues. CDR1 and CDR2 (germline): MNHEY, SMNVEV (reference sequence). CDR3 loop: CASTYRDRGLLGNTGELFF. The CDR3 bases are TGTGCCAGCACCTACCGGGACAGGGGGCTTTTGGGGAACACCGGGGAGCTGTTTTTT.

The J gene is TRBJ2-5, the V gene TRBV7-9; a weak D match, TRBD2 (6 bases). Per the germline V gene, CDR1 is SEHNR and CDR2 is FQNEAQ (reference sequence). The V and J ends lost 5 bases and 1 base respectively, with 11 bases between them. This CDR3 has 14 residues. CDR3 sequence reads: CASSRWRGQETQYF. DNA of the CDR3: TGTGCCAGCAGCCGATGGCGGGGCCAAGAGACCCAGTACTTC. The full variable domain, with the rest looked up from reference TRBV7-9 and TRBJ2-5, is DTGVSQNPRHKITKRGQNVTFRCDPISEHNRLYWYRQTLGQGPEFLTYFQNEAQLEKSRLLSDRFSAERPKGSFSTLEIQRTEQGDSAMYLCASSRWRGQETQYFGPGTRLLVL.

The chain links TRBV4-2 to TRBJ2-7; perhaps TRBD2 as D (6 bases). V shed 3 bases and J shed 4 bases, with 22 bases lying between them. The CDR3 is made up of 17 amino acids. CDR1 is LGHNA, CDR2 YNFKEQ, per germline. In DNA form, the CDR3 reads TGTGCCAGCAGCCATCCAAGTGAGACGGGACTCCTATACGAGCAGTACTTC. Translated: CASSHPSETGLLYEQYF.

As concerns this clone: A junction end diverges from the germline sequence, so it may reflect a read error. The chain joins TRBV27 to TRBJ2-1, with 10 bases that match TRBD2. Germline V CDR1 and CDR2: MNHEY, SMNVEV (reference sequence). This CDR3 contains 16 residues. Here the CDR3 reads CAGSQLSGGFYNEQFF. The CDR3 region has the DNA TGTGCCGGCAGTCAACTTAGCGGGGGGTTTTACAATGAGCAGTTCTTC.

CDR3: CASNIRPGNGMNTEAFF. CDR3 coding DNA: TGTGCCAGTAACATCCGCCCAGGGAATGGGATGAACACTGAAGCTTTCTTT. The chain carries TRBV19 and TRBJ1-1; the D gene is possibly TRBD1 (5 bases). Germline CDR1 reads LNHDA; CDR2 reads SQIVND (reference sequence). The CDR3 contains 17 residues. V shed 7 bases and J shed 0 bases, with 21 bases lying between them.

Turning to this clone: Mismatch with germline at one junction end may stem from a read error. This sequence joins TRBV6-5 and TRBJ1-1, with D perhaps matching TRBD1 (6 bases). CDR1 and CDR2 (germline): MNHEY, SVGAGI. The CDR3 is 13 residues long. The DNA of the CDR3 is TGTGCCAGCAGTTACTCGAACAGGGCAGGGGCTCTCTTT. Residues: CASSYSNRAGALF.

The chain combines TRBV29-1 with TRBJ2-7; 9 positions match TRBD2. CDR1 and CDR2 from the germline V gene are SQVTM and ANQGSEA. V was pared by 6 bases and J by 3 bases, with 9 bases of the junction left unmatched. The CDR3 has 14 amino acids. CDR3 DNA: TGCAGCGTGCCCGCGGGGGGGAAGGTCTACGAGCAGTACTTC. This encodes CSVPAGGKVYEQYF.

The rearrangement uses TRBV3-1 (or the pseudogene TRBV3-2) and TRBJ1-2; 9 bases align to TRBD1. The germline V gene has CDR1 LGHDT and CDR2 YNNKEL (reference sequence). V dropped 0 bases and J dropped 13; count of bases not matched to a gene: 6. The CDR3 is 13 residues long. The CDR3 DNA is TGTGCCAGCAGCCAAGACGGACAGGGGCTCTGCACCTTC. This translates into CASSQDGQGLCTF.

J is TRBJ2-7 and V is TRBV7-2; 11 bases fit TRBD2. The V gene's germline CDR1 is SGHTA and CDR2 FQGNSA. The J segment lost 2 bases and the V segment lost 0 bases, leaving 6 bases of the junction unmatched. The CDR3 is made up of 17 amino acids. The CDR3 DNA follows: TGTGCCAGCAGCTTAGCAGGCATAGCGGGGGGGACCTACGAGCAGTACTTC. This encodes CASSLAGIAGGTYEQYF.